The rows below give T cell receptor beta chains drawn from one sample of a study of shared clonotypes between healthy human individuals. Repertoires were generated with immunoSEQ multiplex PCR, while TCRdb's copy carries only in-frame clones and drops some. This sample has nearly 1,000,000 clones, with over 60% found just once. Input material: memory CD4+ T cells sorted from blood. These receptors all come from a man between 18 and 29 years old in good health. Both conserved end residues are part of each CDR3. A D gene is named only where the DNA matches it firmly. Where a row states a size, it is once, few, many or the class of an expanded clone; other rows omit it.

TRBV28	.	TRBJ2-4	.	TGTGCCAGCAGGCCATTTCTAGCCAAAAACATTCAGTACTTC	CASRPFLAKNIQYF
TRBV6-1	few	TRBJ1-6	.	TGTGCCAGCAGGAGGGACCCTAATTCACCCCTCCACTTT	CASRRDPNSPLHF
TRBV6-6	.	TRBJ2-2	.	TGTGCCAGCAGTTCACTAGTGACTAACACCGGGGAGCTGTTTTTT	CASSSLVTNTGELFF
TRBV7-2	.	TRBJ2-1	.	TGTGCCAGCAGCTTAAGGGGGGGCTACAATGAGCAGTTCTTC	CASSLRGGYNEQFF
TRBV11-2	.	TRBJ2-2	.	TGTGCCAGCAGCTTAACGCCAAGCCCGAACACCGGGGAGCTGTTTTTT	CASSLTPSPNTGELFF
TRBV6-1	.	TRBJ1-5	.	TGTGCCAGCACGGGGGGCAGCAATCAGCCCCAGCATTTT	CASTGGSNQPQHF
TRBV21-1	.	TRBJ2-7	.	TGTGCCAGCAACCGACAGGGGGCAAATACCTACGAGCAGTACTTC	CASNRQGANTYEQYF
TRBV5-1	.	TRBJ2-3	TRBD2	TGCGCCAGCAGCTTACGGACTAGCGGGAGGACAGATACGCAGTATTTT	CASSLRTSGRTDTQYF
TRBV4-1	once	TRBJ2-3	.	TGCGCCAGCAGCCAAGATAGGACGGGGGTTAGGGGAGATACGCAGTATTTT	CASSQDRTGVRGDTQYF
TRBV2	.	TRBJ1-5	TRBD1	TGTGCCAGCAGCACCGGGACAGGGGGCCAGCCCCAGCATTTT	CASSTGTGGQPQHF
TRBV4-2	.	TRBJ1-2	.	TGTGCCAGCAGCCAAGATACGGGGAGCTATGGCTACACCTTC	CASSQDTGSYGYTF
TRBV19	.	TRBJ1-6	.	TGTGCCAGTAGTATATTACCAGGGAATAATTCACCCCTCCACTTT	CASSILPGNNSPLHF
TRBV5-4	.	TRBJ2-7	TRBD1	TGTGCCAGCAGCTCCCGGACAGGGGGTTACGAGCAGTACTTC	CASSSRTGGYEQYF
TRBV7-9	few	TRBJ2-2	.	TGTGCCAGCAGCTTCCACAGGTTGACCGGGGAGCTGTTTTTT	CASSFHRLTGELFF
TRBV6-1	.	TRBJ1-3	.	TGTGCCAGCAGTGGAGAAACTACAGGGAGGAACACCATATATTTT	CASSGETTGRNTIYF
TRBV6-6	.	TRBJ2-1	.	TGTGCCAGCAGTTACTCGACTTCGAACAATGAGCAGTTCTTC	CASSYSTSNNEQFF
TRBV9	.	TRBJ2-6	.	TGTGCCAGCACCCCGATGGGGAACGGGGCCAACGTCCTGACTTTC	CASTPMGNGANVLTF
TRBV2	many	TRBJ1-5	TRBD1	TGTGCCAGCAGTTTGGGACAGGACTTTAATCAGCCCCAGCATTTT	CASSLGQDFNQPQHF
TRBV28	.	TRBJ2-1	.	TGTGCCAGCAGTTTCAGGGGGGGTAACAATGAGCAGTTCTTC	CASSFRGGNNEQFF
TRBV7-2	.	TRBJ1-1	.	TGTGCCAGCAGATATTACACTGAAGCTTTCTTT	CASRYYTEAFF
TRBV18	.	TRBJ1-1	.	TGTGCCAGCTCACCCCGAGGCGGACAGTGGACGAACACTGAAGCTTTCTTT	CASSPRGGQWTNTEAFF
TRBV6-1	few	TRBJ1-1	TRBD1	TGTGCCAGCAGGGGACAGCAGAACACTGAAGCTTTCTTT	CASRGQQNTEAFF
TRBV7-2	once	TRBJ1-3	.	TGTGCCAGCAGCTTAGGGGGCTCGGGAAACACCATATATTTT	CASSLGGSGNTIYF
TRBV7-2	.	TRBJ2-1	TRBD2	TGTGCCAGCAGCTTAGTAGCGGGAGGCGACTACAATGAGCAGTTCTTC	CASSLVAGGDYNEQFF
TRBV20-1	few	TRBJ2-7	.	TGCAGTGCTAGGGGGGTCGGCGAGCAGTACTTC	CSARGVGEQYF
TRBV5-3	.	TRBJ2-3	.	TGTGCCAGAAGCACTCCTCCAATGAGTGGTACGCAGTATTTT	CARSTPPMSGTQYF
TRBV25-1	.	TRBJ1-5	TRBD1	TGTGCCAGCAGTGAATGGGACAGGGAGGGACATCAGCCCCAGCATTTT	CASSEWDREGHQPQHF
TRBV6-5	.	TRBJ1-5	TRBD1	TGTGCCAGCAGAGCAGCAGGGGGCGAGCAGCCCCAGCATTTT	CASRAAGGEQPQHF
TRBV6-6	.	TRBJ1-3	TRBD1	TGTGCCAGCATTCCCCAGGGGGTGGGGAACACCATATATTTT	CASIPQGVGNTIYF
TRBV18	many	TRBJ1-2	.	TGTGCCAGCTCACCAGACGGCACAGCCATTAACTATGGCTACACCTTC	CASSPDGTAINYGYTF
TRBV30	.	TRBJ1-2	.	TGTGCTGTTGACAGCAACTATGGCTACACCTTC	CAVDSNYGYTF